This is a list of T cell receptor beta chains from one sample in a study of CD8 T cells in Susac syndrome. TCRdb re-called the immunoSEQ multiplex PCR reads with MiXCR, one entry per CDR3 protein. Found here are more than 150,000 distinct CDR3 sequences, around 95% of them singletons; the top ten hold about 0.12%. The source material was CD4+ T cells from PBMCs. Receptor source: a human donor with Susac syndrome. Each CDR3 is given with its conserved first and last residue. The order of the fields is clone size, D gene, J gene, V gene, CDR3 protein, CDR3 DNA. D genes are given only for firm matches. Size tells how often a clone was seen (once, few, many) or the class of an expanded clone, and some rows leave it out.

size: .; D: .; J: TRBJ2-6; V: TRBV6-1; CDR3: CASRTMMTGANVLTF; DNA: TGTGCCAGCAGAACAATGATGACAGGGGCCAACGTCCTGACTTTC
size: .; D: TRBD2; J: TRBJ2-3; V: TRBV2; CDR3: CASSRGGSTDTQYF; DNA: TGTGCCAGCAGTCGCGGGGGTAGCACAGATACGCAGTATTTT
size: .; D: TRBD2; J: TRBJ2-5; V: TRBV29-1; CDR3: CSVEGGGVETQYF; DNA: TGCAGCGTTGAAGGTGGGGGGGTAGAGACCCAGTACTTC
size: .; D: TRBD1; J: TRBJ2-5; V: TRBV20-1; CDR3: CSARDQGAGETQYF; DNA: TGCAGTGCTAGAGATCAGGGGGCGGGAGAGACCCAGTACTTC
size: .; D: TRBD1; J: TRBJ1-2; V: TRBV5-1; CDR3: CASSFSPGQGSGYGYTF; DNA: TGCGCCAGCAGCTTCTCCCCGGGACAGGGCTCGGGCTATGGCTACACCTTC
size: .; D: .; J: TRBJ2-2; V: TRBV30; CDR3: CAWAGTPTGELFF; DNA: TGTGCCTGGGCTGGGACTCCTACCGGGGAGCTGTTTTTT
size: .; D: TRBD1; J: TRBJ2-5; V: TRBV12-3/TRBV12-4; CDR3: CASSLNFRGGLMSQYF; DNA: TGTGCCAGCAGTTTAAATTTCAGAGGGGGCCTGATGTCCCAGTACTTC
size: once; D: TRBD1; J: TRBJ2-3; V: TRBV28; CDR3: CASSSYGTGGPDTQYF; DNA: TGTGCCAGCAGTTCCTACGGGACAGGGGGGCCAGATACGCAGTATTTT
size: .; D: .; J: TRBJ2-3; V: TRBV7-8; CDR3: CASSLGPTKGWTDTQYF; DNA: TGTGCCAGCAGCTTGGGACCCACTAAGGGTTGGACAGATACGCAGTATTTT
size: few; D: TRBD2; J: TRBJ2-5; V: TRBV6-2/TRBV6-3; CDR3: CASSPGLAGQETQYF; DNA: TGTGCCAGCAGTCCTGGACTAGCGGGGCAAGAGACCCAGTACTTC
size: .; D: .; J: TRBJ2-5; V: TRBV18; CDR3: CASSPASSPWFQETQYF; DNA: TGTGCCAGCTCACCGGCATCCTCTCCATGGTTCCAAGAGACCCAGTACTTC
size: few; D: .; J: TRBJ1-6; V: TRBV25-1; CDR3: CASSDRYNSPLHF; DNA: TGTGCCAGCAGTGACAGATATAATTCACCCCTCCACTTT
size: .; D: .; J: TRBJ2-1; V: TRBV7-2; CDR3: CASSLADSSYNEQFF; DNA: TGTGCCAGCAGCTTAGCGGACAGCTCCTACAATGAGCAGTTCTTC
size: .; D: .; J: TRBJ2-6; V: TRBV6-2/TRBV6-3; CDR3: CASCTSGANVLTF; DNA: TGTGCCAGCTGTACGTCTGGGGCCAACGTCCTGACTTTC
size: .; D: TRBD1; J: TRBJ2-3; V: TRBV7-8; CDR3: CASSFRPGQNTDTQYF; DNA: TGTGCCAGCAGCTTTCGACCGGGACAGAACACAGATACGCAGTATTTT
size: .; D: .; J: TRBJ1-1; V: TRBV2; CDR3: CASTLGVSPNTEAFF; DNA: TGTGCCAGCACCCTCGGGGTCAGTCCGAACACTGAAGCTTTCTTT
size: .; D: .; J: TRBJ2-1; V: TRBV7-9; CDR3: CASSPGRSGNEQFF; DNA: TGTGCCAGCAGCCCGGGACGCTCTGGCAATGAGCAGTTCTTC
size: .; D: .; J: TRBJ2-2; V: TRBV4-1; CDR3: CASSQVQGPGELFF; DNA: TGCGCCAGCAGTCAAGTCCAGGGGCCCGGGGAGCTGTTTTTT